The 18 T cell receptor beta chains below come from one sample, sequenced in a study of CD8+ T cells in alopecia areata. As the sequencing template, cDNA was produced by extracting RNA and reverse transcribing it. Here immunoSEQ multiplex PCR was the method, and the copy in TCRdb shows in-frame clones only, minus some. The sample lists about 200,000 clones, more than 55% occurring once. Specimen: CD8+ T cells sorted from blood. These receptors came from a human donor in good health.

This chain joins TRBV11-2 and TRBJ2-7; D uncertain. Germline values: CDR1 SGHAT, CDR2 FQNNGV. The CDR3 is 13 residues long. V was pared by 5 bases and J by 5 bases, with 13 bases between. This CDR3 is CASSLRPLDEQYF. The CDR3 nucleotides read TGTGCCAGCAGCCTCCGCCCTCTCGACGAGCAGTACTTC.

The rearrangement joins TRBV7-9 to TRBJ1-5; 11 positions agree with TRBD1. The CDR3 length is 15 residues. In germline, CDR1 is SEHNR, CDR2 FQNEAQ (reference sequence). Trimming at V came to 6 bases and at J to 6 bases, leaving 7 bases not matched to a gene. CDR3 region: CASSSGQGAGQPQHF. The CDR3 DNA follows: TGTGCCAGCAGTTCCGGACAGGGGGCAGGTCAGCCCCAGCATTTT.

A few counts support this clone. The rearrangement links TRBV7-9 to TRBJ2-2; 8 bases align to TRBD2. This CDR3 comprises 14 residues. V lost 7 bases to trimming and J lost 0 bases; unmatched junction nucleotides: 1. Germline V gene lookup returns CDR1 SEHNR and CDR2 FQNEAQ (reference sequence). The DNA of the CDR3 is TGTGCCAGCAAAGCGGGGGCGAACACCGGGGAGCTGTTTTTT. Its translation: CASKAGANTGELFF. The full variable domain, with the rest looked up from reference TRBV7-9 and TRBJ2-2, is DTGVSQNPRHKITKRGQNVTFRCDPISEHNRLYWYRQTLGQGPEFLTYFQNEAQLEKSRLLSDRFSAERPKGSFSTLEIQRTEQGDSAMYLCASKAGANTGELFFGEGSRLTVL.

CDR3 amino acids: CATSRAVDEQYF. CDR3 bases: TGTGCCACCAGCAGGGCAGTGGACGAGCAGTACTTC. The rearrangement links TRBV15 to TRBJ2-7, with unresolved D. Germline values: CDR1 LNHNV, CDR2 YYDKDF (reference sequence). This CDR3 region has 12 residues. Trimming took off 3 bases at V and 5 bases at J, with 8 bases between the two ends.

This clone was seen at least ten times. The J gene is TRBJ2-3, the V gene TRBV6-4; no definite D call. Germline V lookup: CDR1 MRHNA, CDR2 SNTAGT. The CDR3 is made up of 14 amino acids. With 3 bases removed from V and 2 bases from J, the gap between germline ends came to 9 bases. DNA of the CDR3: TGTGCCAGCAGTGAAGGCAGCAACACAGATACGCAGTATTTT. It codes for CASSEGSNTDTQYF.

The rearrangement uses TRBV4-1 and TRBJ1-2, with D possibly TRBD1 on 5 matching bases. The germline gives CDR1 MGHRA, CDR2 YSYEKL. V was trimmed by 1 base and J by 4 bases, leaving 16 bases between them. The CDR3 covers 16 residues. CDR3 residues: CASSQAAGGTPYGYTF. CDR3 in DNA: TGCGCCAGCAGCCAAGCCGCTGGGGGTACCCCCTATGGCTACACCTTC.

The rearrangement uses TRBV6-1 and TRBJ1-1; unclear D gene. V gave up 9 bases and J gave up 4 bases, with 12 bases separating them. The CDR3 is made up of 12 amino acids. Germline V gene data show CDR1 as MNHNS and CDR2 as SASEGT. The CDR3 protein is CASSAWGTEAFF. The DNA of the CDR3 is TGTGCCAGTTCCGCCTGGGGCACTGAAGCTTTCTTT.

The CDR3 DNA reads TGTGCCAGCAGTGTACAGGGGGCTCAGCCCCAGCATTTT. Amino acids: CASSVQGAQPQHF. The chain recombines TRBV2 with TRBJ1-5; 9 bases agree with TRBD1. V was clipped by 4 bases and J by 6 bases; unmatched bases: 1. The CDR3 extends over 13 amino acids. The germline V gene encodes CDR1 SNHLY and CDR2 FYNNEI.

CDR3 sequence reads: CASSFNQAREQFF. CDR3 nucleotide sequence: TGTGCCAGTAGTTTCAATCAAGCTCGTGAGCAGTTCTTC. V and J are TRBV19 and TRBJ2-1; D unresolved. CDR3 length equals 13 residues. Germline V CDR1 and CDR2: LNHDA, SQIVND (reference sequence). Trimming removed 5 bases from V and 9 bases from J, with 14 bases in between.

J is TRBJ1-2 and V is TRBV6-5; D might be TRBD1 (5 bases). V lost 5 bases to trimming and J lost 3 bases, with 10 bases between them. Germline assignment: CDR1 MNHEY and CDR2 SVGAGI. This CDR3 comprises 13 residues. The CDR3 loop reads CASSPGRDYGYTF. The CDR3 nucleotides are TGTGCCAGCAGTCCGGGACGGGACTATGGCTACACCTTC.

The chain links TRBV5-1 to TRBJ2-7, with TRBD2 matching over 7 bases. Unmatched junction bases numbered 3, after V lost 6 bases and J lost 6 bases. Germline assignment: CDR1 SGHRS and CDR2 YFSETQ. CDR3 length: 11 amino acids. The CDR3 here is CASTWGGEQYF. The CDR3, as DNA: TGCGCCAGCACCTGGGGGGGCGAGCAGTACTTC.

The rearrangement uses TRBV7-6 and TRBJ2-7; D not resolved. This CDR3 contains 13 residues. Germline assignment: CDR1 SGHVS and CDR2 FNYEAQ. V was cut by 4 bases and J by 4 bases, with 11 bases left in between. The CDR3 is CASSSQTNYEQYF. CDR3 sequence (DNA): TGTGCCAGCAGCTCTCAAACAAATTACGAGCAGTACTTC.

The chain combines TRBV25-1 with TRBJ1-6; 12 positions match TRBD1. CDR3 length: 17 residues. The trim removed 9 bases at V and 2 bases at J, leaving 8 bases unmatched. Germline values: CDR1 MGHDK, CDR2 SYGVNS. This chain's CDR3 is CASPGDRGLPYNSPLHF. The CDR3 DNA reads TGTGCCAGTCCTGGGGACAGGGGGCTACCCTATAATTCACCCCTCCACTTT.

V is TRBV29-1 and J is TRBJ1-2; no definite D call. This CDR3 has 10 amino acids. V lost 6 bases to trimming and J lost 5 bases, with 7 bases between them. Per the germline V gene, CDR1 is SQVTM and CDR2 is ANQGSEA. The CDR3 bases are TGCAGCGTAGACACATATGGCTACACCTTC. Protein: CSVDTYGYTF.

This clone was seen once. The V gene is TRBV27, the J gene TRBJ2-7; D possibly corresponds to TRBD1 (7 bases). This CDR3 is built from 13 residues. Trimming stripped 2 bases from V and 6 bases from J, with 11 bases between. CDR1 is MNHEY, CDR2 SMNVEV, per germline (reference sequence). The chain's CDR3 is CASSLGGTVEQYF. DNA of the CDR3: TGTGCCAGCAGTTTAGGGGGGACAGTCGAGCAGTACTTC.

CDR3 sequence (DNA): TGTGCCAGCAGCGCGGGACAGGCACCCAATGAGCAGTTCTTC. Amino acid sequence: CASSAGQAPNEQFF. The chain has TRBV5-6 and TRBJ2-1; TRBD1 agrees at 8 bases. Germline trimming cut 4 bases from V and 6 bases from J; bases unmatched to any gene: 6. This CDR3 is 14 amino acids long. Germline V lookup: CDR1 SGHDT, CDR2 YYEEEE.

This clone was observed once. V is TRBV27 and J is TRBJ2-7; either TRBD1 or TRBD2 may fit D (5 bases each). With 4 bases removed from V and 0 bases from J, the gap between germline ends came to 10 bases. CDR1 is MNHEY and CDR2 is SMNVEV in the germline V gene (reference sequence). The CDR3 runs 14 residues. CDR3 nucleotides: TGTGCCAGCAGTTGGGGCCGGGACTCCTACGAGCAGTACTTC. Translated: CASSWGRDSYEQYF.

The chain joins TRBV4-1 to TRBJ2-6; the D is unclear. This CDR3 has 15 residues. Trimming stripped 5 bases from V and 2 bases from J, with 10 bases between. Looked up from germline, CDR1 is MGHRA and CDR2 is YSYEKL. For the CDR3, the DNA is TGCGCCAGCAGCATCCGTCCTACTGGGGCCAACGTCCTGACTTTC. Its protein is CASSIRPTGANVLTF.